Here is one T cell receptor (beta chain) with its context. The data are from a study of technical replicates of blood from a handful of donors. Libraries were prepared by immunoSEQ multiplex PCR; TCRdb keeps only in-frame clonotypes and omits some of them. The sample comprises fewer than 60,000 clones, roughly 90% of which are singletons, and around 3.9% rests with the top ten. Germline V lookup: CDR1 SGHAT, CDR2 FQNNGV. This CDR3 has 16 amino acids. V dropped 2 bases and J dropped 2 bases, with 14 bases sitting between them. V and J are TRBV11-2 and TRBJ2-3, with TRBD2 as a possible D gene (6 bases). The sequencing input was PBMCs. This TCR derives from a human donor in good health. Some clones in this sample may be carry-over from other donors' samples. The CDR3 DNA follows: TGTGCCAGCAGCTTATCTGGCGGGACCCTCACAGATACGCAGTATTTT. It encodes CASSLSGGTLTDTQYF.